This TCR beta chain was obtained from a study of blood T cells in healthy people across ages. Study-wide points: Age advanced and TCR beta diversity per million T cells fell, roughly linearly.

Looked up from germline, CDR1 is SGHRS and CDR2 is YFSETQ. The CDR3 consists of 14 residues. Trimming shortened V by 1 base and J by 6 bases, and 13 bases separated the two germline ends. A note on this clonotype: The antigen remains undetermined.

Through a sample-barcoded 5' primer and a J-beta primer mix, a second PCR was run for roughly 6 to 11 cycles. A tag from a template-switch adaptor with 12 random nucleotides marked each cDNA molecule. Sequencing yielded, for each sample, at least 3 million paired-end reads carrying CDR3. TCRdb recomputed calls from the 5' RACE reads with MiXCR, one row per CDR3 protein. Altogether 1.5 million to 2 million distinct CDR3 sequences are present, roughly two fifths being singletons, with the ten largest covering more than 20%. Every donor gave ten milliliters of peripheral blood. Sequencing used blood. This clonotype was obtained from a human donor in good health. The V call is TRBV5-1, the J call TRBJ1-2; D remains unclear. The CDR3 sequence is CASSLNRADHGYTF. The CDR3 bases are TGCGCCAGCAGCTTGAATAGGGCGGACCATGGCTACACCTTC.